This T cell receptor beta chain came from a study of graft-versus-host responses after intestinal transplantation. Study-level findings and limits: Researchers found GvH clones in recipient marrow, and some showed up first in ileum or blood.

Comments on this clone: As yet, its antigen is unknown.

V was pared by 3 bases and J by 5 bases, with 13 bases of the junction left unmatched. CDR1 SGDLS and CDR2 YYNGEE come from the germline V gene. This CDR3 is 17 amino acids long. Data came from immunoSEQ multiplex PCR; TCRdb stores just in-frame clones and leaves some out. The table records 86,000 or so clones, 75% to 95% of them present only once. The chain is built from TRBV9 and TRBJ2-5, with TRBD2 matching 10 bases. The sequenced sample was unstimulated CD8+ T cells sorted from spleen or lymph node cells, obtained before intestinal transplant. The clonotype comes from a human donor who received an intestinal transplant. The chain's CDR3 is CASSGGLAARGRETQYF. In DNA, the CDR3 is TGTGCCAGCAGCGGCGGACTAGCGGCCCGAGGGAGGGAGACCCAGTACTTC.